This T cell receptor beta chain was sequenced during a study of blood T cells in healthy people across ages. The authors ran a second PCR of roughly 6 to 12 cycles using a sample-barcoded 5' primer and a J-beta primer mix. TCRdb independently ran MiXCR on the 5' RACE reads; one entry per CDR3 protein. Here the sample spans about 630,000 distinct CDR3 sequences, approximately 21% being singletons. V was shortened by 1 base and J by 5 bases, with 13 bases between the two germline ends. This CDR3 comprises 15 residues. CDR1 SGHVS and CDR2 FNYEAQ come from the germline V gene. Donation came from healthy Caucasian individuals in Russia who were aged 6 to 90. Every sample yielded at least 6.5 million isolated PBMCs.

V is TRBV7-6 and J is TRBJ2-3; perhaps TRBD1 as D (6 bases). Sequencing was performed on blood. The receptor comes from a man in his 70s in good health. CDR3 residues: CASSLEWGLKDTQYF. For the CDR3, the DNA is TGTGCCAGCAGCTTAGAATGGGGGCTTAAAGATACGCAGTATTTT. Filled out from reference TRBV7-6 and TRBJ2-3, the complete variable domain reads GAGVSQSPRYKVTKRGQDVALRCDPISGHVSLYWYRQALGQGPEFLTYFNYEAQQDKSGLPNDRFSAERPEGSISTLTIQRTEQRDSAMYRCASSLEWGLKDTQYFGPGTRLTVL.